This T cell receptor beta chain was found in a study of T cells after yellow fever vaccination. Study-wide results and caveats: Clonotype sharing between CD4 and CD8 compartments was small. Although the secondary response was weaker, it peaked faster, at day 5 versus 15.

This clonotype has at least ten counts. As yet, its antigen is unknown. CDR3 length: 16 amino acids. Germline assignment: CDR1 LGHNA and CDR2 YSLEER. The ends lost 2 bases at V and 0 bases at J; junction bases unmatched: 3. It was through 5'RACE template switching that TCR cDNA was made, with a universal primer site and UMIs added. TCRdb re-called the 5' RACE reads with MiXCR, one entry per CDR3 protein. The sample shows some 300,000 distinct CDR3 sequences, roughly 4% of them seen only once. The rearrangement joins TRBV4-3 to TRBJ2-2, with TRBD1 identical over 7 bases. The starting material was PBMCs, obtained on the day of the yellow fever booster vaccination. This receptor was identified in a man between 18 and 35 years old who received the YFV17D yellow fever vaccine. DNA for the CDR3: TGCGCCAGCAGCCAAAGGGGACAGTCGAACACCGGGGAGCTGTTTTTT. Amino acids: CASSQRGQSNTGELFF.